This TCR beta chain was sequenced during a study of blood T cells in healthy people across ages. Study findings and constraints: Donor CMV status was unknown, possibly confounding expanded clonotype changes. The long-lived group displayed more naive CD4+ cells, plus higher diversity, than the aged donors did.

The CDR3 has 14 residues. The V segment lost 7 bases and the J segment 0 bases; nucleotides outside the gene matches: 3. The authors ran a second PCR of 7 to 11 cycles using a sample-barcoded 5' primer and a J-beta primer mix. Tags on each cDNA molecule came from a template-switch adaptor with 12 random nucleotides. Via MiXCR, TCRdb re-called the 5' RACE reads, giving one row per CDR3 protein. The profile shows under 850,000 distinct CDR3 sequences, roughly 35% of them singletons. In its sample, this clonotype was seen many times. The antigen remains undetermined. Peripheral blood was drawn, ten milliliters per donor.

This TCR was recovered from a man between 18 and 29 years old in good health. The sample comprised blood. V is TRBV12-3 or TRBV12-4 and J is TRBJ2-1; 7 bases fit TRBD1. The CDR3: CASIGQDSYNEQFF. The CDR3 nucleotides read TGTGCCAGCATCGGACAGGACTCCTACAATGAGCAGTTCTTC.